This is a list of T cell receptor beta chains from one sample in a study of naive and memory T cell subsets. TCRdb processed the 5' RACE reads anew with MiXCR; each CDR3 protein has one entry. The sample has about 57,000 distinct CDR3 sequences; under 10% are singletons. Receptors were obtained from a female donor in good health. The CDR3 runs from the conserved cysteine through the conserved F or W. Fields, in order: J gene, V gene, CDR3 protein.

j_call: TRBJ1-1
v_call: TRBV20-1
cdr3_aa: CSARGSPGTEAFF

j_call: TRBJ1-1
v_call: TRBV28
cdr3_aa: CASRGDIYTEAFF

j_call: TRBJ1-5
v_call: TRBV12-3/TRBV12-4
cdr3_aa: CASRGGSQPQHF

j_call: TRBJ1-5
v_call: TRBV12-3/TRBV12-4
cdr3_aa: CASSLRSLNQPQHF

j_call: TRBJ2-5
v_call: TRBV7-9
cdr3_aa: CASSLLQGETQYF

j_call: TRBJ2-2
v_call: TRBV12-3/TRBV12-4
cdr3_aa: CASSFYPSGDYNTGELFF

j_call: TRBJ2-1
v_call: TRBV7-2
cdr3_aa: CASSWDNSYNEQFF

j_call: TRBJ2-7
v_call: TRBV27
cdr3_aa: CASSLSFFRDRDYEQYF

j_call: TRBJ1-2
v_call: TRBV7-3
cdr3_aa: CASAQGQGYGYTF

j_call: TRBJ2-3
v_call: TRBV7-2
cdr3_aa: CASSPQRGHTDTQYF

j_call: TRBJ1-5
v_call: TRBV6-1
cdr3_aa: CASSAPVGHSNQPQHF

j_call: TRBJ2-1
v_call: TRBV20-1
cdr3_aa: CSARLGGWSSYNEQFF

j_call: TRBJ2-2
v_call: TRBV18
cdr3_aa: CASSPTANTGELFF

j_call: TRBJ1-2
v_call: TRBV5-1
cdr3_aa: CASSLGGNSYGDTF

j_call: TRBJ1-1
v_call: TRBV20-1
cdr3_aa: CSASTLRGNTEAFF

j_call: TRBJ2-5
v_call: TRBV30
cdr3_aa: CAWSLSGQETQYF

j_call: TRBJ1-5
v_call: TRBV5-5
cdr3_aa: CASSSDRERQPQHF

j_call: TRBJ2-5
v_call: TRBV28
cdr3_aa: CATTGEETQYF

j_call: TRBJ1-5
v_call: TRBV30
cdr3_aa: CAWSVRGLLGQPQHF

j_call: TRBJ1-2
v_call: TRBV30
cdr3_aa: CAWSVDAYGDTF

j_call: TRBJ2-1
v_call: TRBV7-8
cdr3_aa: CASSRALSGGLGEQFF

j_call: TRBJ1-5
v_call: TRBV20-1
cdr3_aa: CSARPGSIRDQPQHF

j_call: TRBJ2-1
v_call: TRBV10-3
cdr3_aa: CAISNRQTSGGTNEQFF

j_call: TRBJ2-1
v_call: TRBV20-1
cdr3_aa: CSAPKGSVDYNEQFF

j_call: TRBJ2-7
v_call: TRBV6-6
cdr3_aa: CASSGRTIVYEQYF

j_call: TRBJ1-2
v_call: TRBV29-1
cdr3_aa: CSVALPGTPGYTF

j_call: TRBJ1-6
v_call: TRBV7-2
cdr3_aa: CASSRLGISYNSPLHF

j_call: TRBJ2-3
v_call: TRBV4-2
cdr3_aa: CASNQGSGGANTQYF

j_call: TRBJ2-3
v_call: TRBV5-1
cdr3_aa: CARNSGGADTQYF

j_call: TRBJ2-2
v_call: TRBV7-9
cdr3_aa: CASSRRRFSNTGELFF

j_call: TRBJ2-1
v_call: TRBV28
cdr3_aa: CASSFSGWGTQSSYNEQFF